The following is a TCR beta chain sequence with its context. This sample stems from a study of cytomegalovirus exposure and HLA in healthy donors. Overall study context: Sequencing of about 200 million T cells in an earlier analysis found 100 million to 140 million unique TCR beta sequences.

The PCR had 60 Vbeta and 13 Jbeta primers. The assay was immunoSEQ multiplex PCR, and TCRdb's table has in-frame clones only and misses some. In the table there are some 130,000 clones, roughly two thirds of which are singletons. The clonotype originates from a man aged 30 to 39 in good health and CMV-seropositive. The sample was PBMCs.

In nucleotides, the CDR3 is TGCGCCAGCAGCCGGGCGGGAGGGGACACCTACGAGCAGTACTTC. The encoded protein is CASSRAGGDTYEQYF. The chain combines TRBV5-1 with TRBJ2-5, with 9 bases aligning to TRBD2. The J call may be wrong; the DNA end is better matched by TRBJ2-7. Germline lookup yields CDR1 SGHRS and CDR2 YFSETQ. The CDR3 is made up of 15 amino acids.